The 30 T cell receptor beta chains below were found in one sample sequenced in a study of blood T cell repertoires in COVID-19. Method: immunoSEQ multiplex PCR; TCRdb's copy keeps in-frame clones and lacks some. The table shows about 120,000 clones, with 85% to 90% occurring only once. Material for sequencing was peripheral blood. The receptor source for this set is a woman between 50 and 59 years old with acute or convalescent COVID-19.

About this clone itself: Other nucleotide sequences from this sample produce the same CDR3. This chain connects TRBV7-9 to TRBJ2-2, with 9 bases aligning to TRBD1. The CDR3 loop spans 18 amino acids. J was trimmed by 2 bases and V by 1 base; bases with no gene match: 8. Germline CDR1 and CDR2: SEHNR and FQNEAQ (reference sequence). The CDR3 loop is CASSLGPGTGSNTGELFF. CDR3 coding DNA: TGTGCCAGCAGCTTAGGTCCCGGGACAGGGTCCAACACCGGGGAGCTGTTTTTT. The full variable domain, its missing parts supplied by reference TRBV7-9 and TRBJ2-2, is DTGVSQNPRHKITKRGQNVTFRCDPISEHNRLYWYRQTLGQGPEFLTYFQNEAQLEKSRLLSDRFSAERPKGSFSTLEIQRTEQGDSAMYLCASSLGPGTGSNTGELFFGEGSRLTVL.

CDR3 sequence: CATSDEAVTQYF. The CDR3 nucleotides are TGTGCCACCAGTGATGAGGCGGTAACGCAGTATTTT. The chain is built from TRBV24-1 and TRBJ2-3, with unresolved D. Trimming cost V 3 bases and J 9 bases, with 9 bases left between them. This CDR3 comprises 12 residues. From germline, CDR1 is KGHDR and CDR2 SFDVKD.

V usage is TRBV6-5 and J usage is TRBJ2-5; 9 bases align to TRBD2. V was pared by 6 bases and J by 3 bases, with 5 bases of the junction left unmatched. From germline, CDR1 is MNHEY and CDR2 SVGAGI. This CDR3 spans 14 amino acids. In nucleotides, the CDR3 is TGTGCCAGCAGCCTTCTAGCGGGGAAAGAGACCCAGTACTTC. Amino acids: CASSLLAGKETQYF.

This chain connects TRBV4-1 to TRBJ1-2, with D maybe TRBD1 (6 bases). V dropped 0 bases and J dropped 3 bases, with 11 bases sitting between them. From germline, CDR1 is MGHRA and CDR2 YSYEKL. The CDR3 has 15 residues. The CDR3 nucleotides are TGCGCCAGCAGCCAAGACGCCGACAGGCACTATGGCTACACCTTC. It specifies CASSQDADRHYGYTF.

This chain links TRBV7-6 with TRBJ2-7; 9 nucleotides line up with TRBD1. The germline gives CDR1 SGHVS, CDR2 FNYEAQ. V trimming: 5 bases; J trimming: 6 bases; junction bases outside the gene matches: 11. CDR3 length: 15 residues. CDR3 sequence (DNA): TGTGCCAGCAGCCCAACCGGGACAGGGTTCAGCGAGCAGTACTTC. This codes for CASSPTGTGFSEQYF.

The CDR3, as DNA: TGTGCCAGCAGCTTCGGGAGCCTAACAGATACGCAGTATTTT. This gives the protein CASSFGSLTDTQYF. The rearrangement uses TRBV7-9 and TRBJ2-3; possible D gene TRBD2, 6 bases. Deletions cut 3 bases from V and 3 bases from J, with 10 bases between. The CDR3 extends over 14 amino acids. Germline-derived CDR1 and CDR2 are SEHNR and FQNEAQ (reference sequence).

The CDR3: CASSLKYRANTGELFF. The CDR3, as DNA: TGTGCCAGCAGCTTAAAGTACCGGGCGAACACCGGGGAGCTGTTTTTT. The V gene is TRBV7-3, the J gene TRBJ2-2; D is ambiguous. The V end lost 1 base, the J end lost 0 bases, and 9 bases lay between the germline ends. CDR3 length: 16 amino acids. Per germline, CDR1 SGHTA and CDR2 FQGTGA.

The V gene is TRBV7-2, the J gene TRBJ2-7; TRBD2 is a possible D gene (6 bases). V lost 1 base to trimming and J lost 2 bases, with 9 bases between them. Germline V gene sequence: CDR1 SGHTA, CDR2 FQGNSA. CDR3 length equals 14 residues. The CDR3 is CASSLGRGAYEQYF. For the CDR3, the DNA is TGTGCCAGCAGCTTAGGGCGGGGAGCCTACGAGCAGTACTTC. Using reference TRBV7-2 and TRBJ2-7 for the parts outside the CDR3, the full variable domain is GAGVSQSPSNKVTEKGKDVELRCDPISGHTALYWYRQSLGQGLEFLIYFQGNSAPDKSGLPSDRFSAERTGGSVSTLTIQRTQQEDSAVYLCASSLGRGAYEQYFGPGTRLTVT.

The chain recombines TRBV7-9 with TRBJ1-5; TRBD1 matches at 8 bases. Germline CDR1 and CDR2: SEHNR and FQNEAQ (reference sequence). Trimming at V came to 2 bases and at J to 4 bases, leaving 4 bases not matched to a gene. The CDR3 extends over 15 amino acids. For the CDR3, the DNA is TGTGCCAGCAGCTTACTTGGACAGGGTAATCAGCCCCAGCATTTT. This translates into CASSLLGQGNQPQHF. Combining the CDR3 with reference TRBV7-9 and TRBJ1-5 gives the whole variable domain DTGVSQNPRHKITKRGQNVTFRCDPISEHNRLYWYRQTLGQGPEFLTYFQNEAQLEKSRLLSDRFSAERPKGSFSTLEIQRTEQGDSAMYLCASSLLGQGNQPQHFGDGTRLSIL.

The chain combines TRBV3-1 (or the pseudogene TRBV3-2) with TRBJ1-3; tentative D call: TRBD1 (5 bases). Trimming left V 4 bases short and J 2 bases short, with 18 bases between. There are 17 residues in the CDR3. From germline, CDR1 is LGHDT and CDR2 YNNKEL (reference sequence). CDR3 bases: TGTGCCAGCAGCCCCTACTTCGGGGGGTCTACTGGAAACACCATATATTTT. This encodes CASSPYFGGSTGNTIYF.

There are a few counts of this clone. The chain couples TRBV6-1 to TRBJ1-6; D remains ambiguous. The germline gives CDR1 MNHNS, CDR2 SASEGT. The CDR3 consists of 14 residues. The ends were cut back, 3 bases at V and 8 bases at J, with 11 bases in the middle. CDR3 loop: CASSEVQTYSPLHF. For the CDR3, the DNA is TGTGCCAGCAGTGAGGTACAGACATATTCACCCCTCCACTTT.

The chain carries TRBV5-6 and TRBJ2-7; a possible D gene is TRBD1 (5 bases). Trimming pared 0 bases from V and 4 bases from J, leaving 8 bases between. The length of the CDR3 is 13 residues. The V gene's germline CDR1 is SGHDT and CDR2 YYEEEE. The CDR3: CASSLAQGYEQYF. The CDR3 DNA follows: TGTGCCAGCAGCTTGGCGCAGGGTTACGAGCAGTACTTC.

V is TRBV3-1 (or the pseudogene TRBV3-2) and J is TRBJ2-3; D is unresolved. From germline, CDR1 is LGHDT and CDR2 YNNKEL (reference sequence). This CDR3 contains 14 residues. Trimming left V 3 bases short and J 5 bases short, with 12 bases between. The CDR3 loop reads CASSHLRVLDTQYF. DNA for the CDR3: TGTGCCAGCAGCCACCTACGGGTTTTAGATACGCAGTATTTT.

V and J are TRBV7-2 and TRBJ1-3; possible D gene TRBD1, 6 bases. CDR3 size: 14 residues. Germline assignment: CDR1 SGHTA and CDR2 FQGNSA. V dropped 5 bases and J dropped 1 base, with 9 bases sitting between them. The CDR3 loop reads CASSPQGSGNTIYF. In DNA, the CDR3 is TGTGCCAGCAGCCCTCAGGGGTCTGGAAACACCATATATTTT.

The chain links TRBV7-2 to TRBJ2-3, with TRBD2 matching over 10 bases. Germline-derived CDR1 and CDR2 are SGHTA and FQGNSA. Trimming removed 3 bases from V and 1 base from J; junction bases left unmatched: 13. The CDR3 runs to 19 residues. The CDR3 here is CASSFDRLAGELGTDTQYF. The DNA for the CDR3 is TGTGCCAGCAGCTTTGACCGCCTAGCGGGAGAGCTGGGCACAGATACGCAGTATTTT.

V gene TRBV12-3 or TRBV12-4 combines with J gene TRBJ2-7; 7 bases line up with TRBD1. V shed 7 bases and J 3 bases; nucleotides not matched to a gene: 3. The CDR3 covers 12 residues. DNA for the CDR3: TGTGCCAGCACTGGGGACAGCTACGAGCAGTACTTC. Translating it yields CASTGDSYEQYF.

The rearrangement links TRBV15 to TRBJ2-1, with D possibly TRBD2 on 6 matching bases. The CDR3 spans 18 residues. Germline V gene sequence: CDR1 LNHNV, CDR2 YYDKDF (reference sequence). V dropped 0 bases and J dropped 2 bases, with 17 bases sitting between them. The CDR3 is CATSRDRTGVITYNEQFF. The CDR3 DNA is TGTGCCACCAGCAGAGATCGAACGGGGGTTATAACCTACAATGAGCAGTTCTTC.

J is TRBJ1-2 and V is TRBV30, with 8 bases lining up with TRBD1. The germline CDR1 and CDR2 sequences are GTSNPN and SVGIG (reference sequence). The CDR3 has 14 amino acids. V dropped 5 bases and J dropped 7; count of bases not matched to a gene: 12. The CDR3: CAWDPGQEASGYTF. In DNA form, the CDR3 reads TGTGCCTGGGACCCGGGACAGGAAGCTTCTGGCTACACCTTC.

The chain links TRBV19 to TRBJ1-1; no definite D call. The V end was cut by 4 bases, the J end by 5 bases, with 17 bases between. Looked up from germline, CDR1 is LNHDA and CDR2 is SQIVND (reference sequence). CDR3 length: 15 residues. In DNA, the CDR3 is TGTGCCAGTAGTACCCCCGGGCGAGGGTGGACTGAAGCTTTCTTT. Protein sequence: CASSTPGRGWTEAFF.

The genes are TRBV21-1 and TRBJ2-7; the table's D call, TRBD2, was not checked against the DNA. TRBV21-1 is a documented pseudogene. There are 18 residues in the CDR3. The DNA for the CDR3 is TGTGCCAGCAGCAACCGGGGGGCGCGACTAGCGGGGGCCCACGAGCAGTACTTC. Protein product: CASSNRGARLAGAHEQYF.

This rearrangement joins TRBV6-5 to TRBJ1-5; tentative D call: TRBD1 (6 bases). The CDR3 runs to 14 residues. The V and J ends lost 6 bases and 3 bases respectively, with 12 bases between them. Germline V gene data show CDR1 as MNHEY and CDR2 as SVGAGI. The CDR3 nucleotides are TGTGCCAGCAGAGATACAGGGCCCAATCAGCCCCAGCATTTT. Its protein is CASRDTGPNQPQHF.

This clone was detected once. J is TRBJ1-2 and V is TRBV20-1, with a tentative D call TRBD1 (6 bases). Germline CDR1 reads DFQATT; CDR2 reads SNEGSKA (reference sequence). V lost 3 bases, J lost 8 bases, and 16 bases lay in between. The CDR3 runs 13 residues. CDR3: CSASPDRGGGYTF. CDR3 bases: TGCAGTGCTAGTCCCGATCGGGGGGGCGGCTACACCTTC.

This clone was seen once. V and J are TRBV6-6 and TRBJ2-2; 11 bases are shared with TRBD1. CDR3 size: 16 residues. J was trimmed by 0 bases and V by 5 bases; bases with no gene match: 2. Germline CDR1 and CDR2: MNHNY and SVGAGI (reference sequence). CDR3 sequence reads: CASSGTGGANTGELFF. CDR3 coding DNA: TGTGCCAGCAGTGGGACAGGGGGGGCGAACACCGGGGAGCTGTTTTTT.

In nucleotides, the CDR3 is TGTGCCAGCAGCTTGCGGGGACTGGACTCCTACGAGCAGTACTTC. Translated: CASSLRGLDSYEQYF. This rearrangement joins TRBV5-8 to TRBJ2-7; possible D gene TRBD2, 6 bases. CDR1 and CDR2 from the germline V gene are SGHTS and YDEGEE. The CDR3 consists of 15 residues. Trimming took 1 base from V and 0 from J, leaving 11 bases between them.

This chain joins TRBV5-4 and TRBJ1-2, with D possibly being TRBD1 (6 bases). The CDR3 covers 15 residues. V was shortened by 4 bases and J by 8 bases, with 21 bases between the two germline ends. The germline V gene encodes CDR1 SGHNT and CDR2 YYREEE (reference sequence). The CDR3 nucleotides read TGTGCCAGCAGCCTTGGTATTTCGGACCAGGGGGGCTACACCTTC. It translates to CASSLGISDQGGYTF.

The V call is TRBV27, the J call TRBJ2-3; D might be TRBD2 (5 bases). This CDR3 is built from 14 residues. From germline, CDR1 is MNHEY and CDR2 SMNVEV (reference sequence). The V gene lost 5 bases and the J gene lost 3 bases, with 12 bases spanning the gap. The DNA of the CDR3 is TGTGCCAGCAGTCCACTAGTTCGGACAGATACGCAGTATTTT. Its protein is CASSPLVRTDTQYF.

This chain joins TRBV5-6 and TRBJ1-2; D is unclear. The CDR3 loop spans 11 amino acids. Germline lookup yields CDR1 SGHDT and CDR2 YYEEEE. Trimming left V 3 bases short and J 4 bases short, with 4 bases between. CDR3 residues: CASSSSYGYTF. CDR3 nucleotides: TGTGCCAGCAGCTCTAGCTATGGCTACACCTTC.

In its sample, this clone was seen once. The chain couples TRBV6-5 to TRBJ1-2; 10 bases line up with TRBD1. CDR1 MNHEY and CDR2 SVGAGI come from the germline V gene. With V trimmed by 0 bases and J by 4 bases, 2 bases remained unmatched. CDR3 size: 15 residues. The DNA of the CDR3 is TGTGCCAGCAGTTACTCGGGGACAGGGGCCTATGGCTACACCTTC. Translated, it gives CASSYSGTGAYGYTF.

The chain couples TRBV5-1 to TRBJ1-1; D call uncertain. Deletions cut 0 bases from V and 7 bases from J, with 7 bases between. Germline lookup yields CDR1 SGHRS and CDR2 YFSETQ. The CDR3 totals 12 residues. The CDR3 sequence: CASSLESREAFF. CDR3 coding DNA: TGCGCCAGCAGCTTGGAATCTCGTGAAGCTTTCTTT.

The chain joins TRBV7-2 to TRBJ2-1, with D hard to call. The germline gives CDR1 SGHTA, CDR2 FQGNSA. The CDR3 spans 13 residues. The V and J ends lost 5 bases and 1 base respectively, with 6 bases between them. Here the CDR3 reads CASSSPSYNEQFF. CDR3 DNA sequence: TGTGCCAGCAGCAGCCCTTCCTACAATGAGCAGTTCTTC. Full variable domain (missing parts from reference TRBV7-2 and TRBJ2-1): GAGVSQSPSNKVTEKGKDVELRCDPISGHTALYWYRQSLGQGLEFLIYFQGNSAPDKSGLPSDRFSAERTGGSVSTLTIQRTQQEDSAVYLCASSSPSYNEQFFGPGTRLTVL.